Each of the 18 T cell receptor beta chains below was sequenced from the same sample in a study of blood T cells in healthy people across ages. Primed by a sample-barcoded 5' primer and a J-beta primer mix, a second PCR proceeded for 7 to 11 cycles. TCRdb used MiXCR to reprocess the 5' RACE reads, holding one entry per CDR3 protein. Of 800,000 or so distinct CDR3 sequences in the sample, about 46% were seen once. Sequencing used blood. Receptors originate from a man older than 75 in good health.

The chain joins TRBV11-2 to TRBJ2-1; 10 positions agree with TRBD2. CDR1 and CDR2 (germline): SGHAT, FQNNGV. CDR3 length: 15 amino acids. V lost 2 bases to trimming and J lost 8 bases; unmatched junction nucleotides: 6. CDR3 bases: TGTGCCAGCAGCTTAAGCGGGAGGGCCAGCTATGAGCAGTTCTTC. Its protein is CASSLSGRASYEQFF.

This chain uses TRBV28 with TRBJ2-4, with 7 bases aligning to TRBD2. The better agreement between TRBJ2-7 and the DNA end casts doubt on the J call. Germline V CDR1 and CDR2: MDHEN, SYDVKM. The CDR3 has 14 residues. The CDR3 here is CASRIGGSAYEQYF. The CDR3 region has the DNA TGTGCCAGCAGAATAGGCGGGAGTGCTTACGAGCAGTACTTC.

V is TRBV14 and J is TRBJ2-7, with 11 bases matching TRBD1. The CDR3 has 15 amino acids. Germline lookup yields CDR1 SGHDN and CDR2 FVKESK. The ends lost 2 bases at V and 5 bases at J; junction bases unmatched: 5. Here the CDR3 reads CASSQLGQGAHEQYF. CDR3 DNA sequence: TGTGCCAGCAGCCAACTCGGACAGGGGGCGCACGAGCAGTACTTC.

The rearrangement joins TRBV2 to TRBJ2-5; D uncertain. The closer fit of TRBJ2-7 to the DNA end suggests the J call may be wrong. In germline, CDR1 is SNHLY, CDR2 FYNNEI. This CDR3 has 15 amino acids. The CDR3 protein is CASSDSVPNLYEQYF. In DNA form, the CDR3 reads TGTGCCAGCAGTGATTCTGTTCCCAATCTCTACGAGCAGTACTTC.

The chain combines TRBV7-2 with TRBJ2-1; 7 bases agree with TRBD2. Germline-derived CDR1 and CDR2 are SGHTA and FQGNSA. The V gene end was trimmed by 2 bases and the J gene end by 0 bases; junction bases not matched to a gene: 10. This CDR3 comprises 18 residues. The CDR3 nucleotides read TGTGCCAGCAGCTTAAGAGCGGGAAGGGTTAGCTCCTACAATGAGCAGTTCTTC. Protein product: CASSLRAGRVSSYNEQFF.

CDR3 bases: TGTGCCAGCAGTTTTCGGGCACTCCAAGAGACCCAGTACTTC. Translated: CASSFRALQETQYF. V usage is TRBV28 and J usage is TRBJ2-5; the D is unclear. The CDR3 runs to 14 residues. From germline, CDR1 is MDHEN and CDR2 SYDVKM. V gave up 3 bases and J gave up 1 base, with 9 bases separating them.

This chain links TRBV7-2 with TRBJ1-2, with D possibly TRBD1 on 5 matching bases. CDR1 is SGHTA and CDR2 is FQGNSA in the germline V gene. The V and J ends lost 4 bases and 4 bases respectively, with 10 bases between them. The CDR3 has 13 residues. In nucleotides, the CDR3 is TGTGCCAGCAGCTCACAGGCTGGCTATGGCTACACCTTC. Its translation: CASSSQAGYGYTF.

The sample holds many counts of this clonotype. This chain connects TRBV19 to TRBJ1-2; 9 bases are shared with TRBD1. The germline gives CDR1 LNHDA, CDR2 SQIVND (reference sequence). This CDR3 spans 16 amino acids. Trimming took 5 bases from V and 4 from J; bases not matched to a gene: 11. The CDR3: CASSPTRDRVSYGYTF. CDR3 DNA: TGTGCCAGTAGTCCCACCCGGGACAGGGTGTCCTATGGCTACACCTTC.

The V gene is TRBV28, the J gene TRBJ1-2; no definite D call. The CDR3 has 12 residues. The V and J ends lost 6 bases and 5 bases respectively, with 10 bases between them. Germline CDR1 is MDHEN and CDR2 is SYDVKM. CDR3 in amino acids: CASRLAEYGYTF. DNA of the CDR3: TGTGCCAGCAGGTTAGCGGAATATGGCTACACCTTC.

The rearrangement links TRBV20-1 to TRBJ2-7; a weak D match, TRBD2 (5 bases). The V end lost 3 bases, the J end lost 7 bases, and 16 bases lay between the germline ends. The CDR3 sequence is 13 residues long. Germline V CDR1 and CDR2: DFQATT, SNEGSKA (reference sequence). The CDR3 DNA is TGCAGTGCTAGGGCGGTCGCCGGCGGGGAGCAGTACTTC. Protein sequence: CSARAVAGGEQYF.

The rearrangement links TRBV12-3 or TRBV12-4 to TRBJ2-3; 12 bases map to TRBD2. The CDR3 consists of 16 residues. V gave up 3 bases and J gave up 4 bases; unmatched junction bases: 5. The CDR3 sequence is CASSFSTSGRSDTQYF. In DNA, the CDR3 is TGTGCCAGCAGTTTTAGTACTAGCGGGAGGTCAGATACGCAGTATTTT.

This clonotype has just a few counts. The rearrangement uses TRBV10-3 and TRBJ1-2, with 8 bases aligning to TRBD1. The CDR3 has 17 amino acids. J was trimmed by 1 base and V by 7 bases; bases with no gene match: 14. The germline V gene has CDR1 ENHRY and CDR2 SYGVKD. DNA for the CDR3: TGTGCCATCACCGAGGGGGTTGGGACAGGAGGTAACTATGGCTACACCTTC. Translating gives CAITEGVGTGGNYGYTF.

This chain joins TRBV10-3 and TRBJ1-2; 10 nucleotides line up with TRBD1. Germline assignment: CDR1 ENHRY and CDR2 SYGVKD. J lost 0 bases, V lost 3 bases, and 4 bases had no gene match. The CDR3 runs 16 residues. CDR3 region: CAISDPGTGANYGYTF. The DNA of the CDR3 is TGTGCCATCAGTGACCCCGGGACAGGGGCTAACTATGGCTACACCTTC.

This clonotype was detected a few times. The chain links TRBV12-1 to TRBJ2-7; the tabulated D call, TRBD2, remains unverified against the DNA. TRBV12-1 is a pseudogene locus. This CDR3 has 17 amino acids. Written as DNA, the CDR3 is TGTGCCAGCAGCTGGGGGGGGGACTCAGACCCGGAATACGAGCAGTACTTC. This gives the protein CASSWGGDSDPEYEQYF.

In its sample, this clonotype was seen a few times. V usage is TRBV27 and J usage is TRBJ2-7; D is unclear. The CDR3 covers 15 residues. V shed 5 bases and J shed 2 bases, with 16 bases lying between them. CDR1 MNHEY and CDR2 SMNVEV come from the germline V gene (reference sequence). The CDR3 here is CASSRAVGSTYEQYF. The CDR3 DNA sequence: TGTGCCAGCAGTCGTGCCGTCGGTAGCACCTACGAGCAGTACTTC.

This clonotype has only a few counts. V usage is TRBV27 and J usage is TRBJ1-5, with 11 bases aligning to TRBD1. J lost 5 bases, V lost 4 bases, and 16 bases had no gene match. This CDR3 is 19 amino acids long. CDR1 is MNHEY, CDR2 SMNVEV, per germline (reference sequence). CDR3 DNA sequence: TGTGCCAGCAGTTCCTTAGGGACAGGGGGAAATCTAATTTATCAGCCCCAGCATTTT. This translates into CASSSLGTGGNLIYQPQHF.

This clonotype was detected once. The germline gene is not matched at one end of the junction; a read error may be the cause. The chain carries TRBV30 and TRBJ1-2; D is ambiguous. CDR1 and CDR2 (germline): GTSNPN, SVGIG (reference sequence). The CDR3 runs 14 residues. The CDR3 region has the DNA TGTGCCTGGAGTCCCGTTGGACCTCGCTATGGCCACACCTTC. The encoded protein is CAWSPVGPRYGHTF.

For this clonotype: A read error may be the cause here, since a much bigger clone is one base away. The V call is TRBV7-9, the J call TRBJ2-7; D is unresolved. This CDR3 contains 12 residues. V dropped 8 bases and J dropped 7 bases, with 15 bases sitting between them. Germline assignment: CDR1 SEHNR and CDR2 FQNEAQ (reference sequence). The CDR3 protein is CASDNELPEQYF. In DNA form, the CDR3 reads TGTGCCAGCGACAATGAGTTACCTGAGCAGTACTTC.